Detailed here is one T cell receptor beta chain. Its antigen is not yet known. No qualities accompany the bases; no much larger clone lies one base away. TCRbeta CDR3 regions were amplified from genomic DNA using the immunoSEQ Assay, a bias-controlled multiplex PCR. The original methods were these. Within the assay, amplification of reference gene primers was used to estimate how many nucleated cells each sample contained. To quantify the absolute abundance of each unique TCRbeta CDR3 rearrangement, sequence reads were collapsed and filtered. For each sample, productive Simpson clonality was calculated as the square root of Simpson's diversity index across productive rearrangements. TCRdb took over this immuneACCESS table, retaining in-frame rearrangements with V and J assigned. Such tables are incomplete; in checked studies, under half of the missing clones stem from an unresolved V gene, and the remainder is unexplained. That table gives V, J and clone size, and the DNA gave D and trimming. For this sample there are 65,000 to 95,000 clones; around 82% appear just once. In total, the top ten clones hold about a third of the sample.

Based on the germline V gene, the CDR1 and CDR2 sequences are LGHNA and YNFKEQ. The CDR3 goes from the cysteine to the phenylalanine over 19 residues. This entry keeps only the CDR3 DNA: 57 bases, framed from base 1. Trimming leaves V shorter by 1 base and J shorter by 0 bases, with the junction holding 6 bases beyond the gene matches. The data stem from a study of blood T cell repertoires in COVID-19 (TCRdb year 2020). Broadly, across the study: Collaborator samples came from the United States, Italy and Spain and covered acute and convalescent phases of COVID-19. The sample metadata nearly always contained a de-identified subject ID, COVID-19 status, age in years and sex. Samples were obtained from the ongoing ImmuneRACE study (first 160 participants) and from roughly 1,300 subjects provided by 6 global collaborators. Where available, HLA class I and class II types were obtained from metadata supplied by the sample provider rather than from assay-based typing. The repertoires were made available in a free public database intended to serve as a resource for research on the immune response to SARS-CoV-2. Subjects who had been exposed to COVID-19, were actively infected with it, or had recovered from it provided the deeply sampled blood TCRbeta repertoires that made up the dataset. The prospective study material was composed of cDNA or gDNA derived from T cells, B-cell-depleted T cells, or PBMCs.

Findings and caveats that apply to the study as a whole: How much clinical and demographic metadata was included differed by source and by participant, and the metadata was provided uncurated.

In Seattle, one collaborating source enrolled patients while the infection was active and tracked those patients longitudinally over the course of disease. The collaborating institutions used their own protocols to collect whole blood in K2EDTA tubes. Collaborator samples were shipped for TCRbeta analysis as frozen whole blood, isolated PBMCs, or DNA extracted from either sample type. Sequences were obtained from peripheral blood. The rearrangement joined TRBV4-2 to TRBJ2-2, with TRBD2 identical over 12 junction bases. The clonotype comes from a man in his 60s with COVID-19, enrolled during active disease. The DNA is as follows: TGTGCCAGCAGCCAAGGTCTAGCGGGGGGGACCGCGAACACCGGGGAGCTGTTTTTT. Its product reads: CASSQGLAGGTANTGELFF.